Shown below are 2 T cell receptor beta chains from a single sample sequenced in a study of cytomegalovirus exposure and HLA in healthy donors. Vbeta (60) and Jbeta (13) primers were used in the PCR. Measured with immunoSEQ multiplex PCR; TCRdb has only the in-frame clones, and not every one. The sample records roughly 110,000 clones, over 60% being singletons. Sequences were obtained from PBMCs. Source of these receptors: a woman in her forties or fifties in good health and CMV-seropositive.

Only a few counts were recorded for this clone. This chain uses TRBV18 with TRBJ2-1; a possible D gene is TRBD2 (6 bases). The germline gives CDR1 KGHSH, CDR2 LQKENI. The CDR3 loop spans 15 amino acids. The V end was cut by 5 bases, the J end by 6 bases, with 17 bases between. The CDR3, as DNA: TGTGCCAGCTCAGCCGGGACTGGGAGGAGCAATGAGCAGTTCTTC. This codes for CASSAGTGRSNEQFF.

This chain joins TRBV18 and TRBJ2-1; 9 positions agree with TRBD2. CDR1 is KGHSH, CDR2 LQKENI, per germline. V trimming: 2 bases; J trimming: 4 bases; junction bases outside the gene matches: 3. The CDR3 sequence is 15 residues long. DNA of the CDR3: TGTGCCAGCTCACCAGCCAGCGGGAGGTACAATGAGCAGTTCTTC. It specifies CASSPASGRYNEQFF.